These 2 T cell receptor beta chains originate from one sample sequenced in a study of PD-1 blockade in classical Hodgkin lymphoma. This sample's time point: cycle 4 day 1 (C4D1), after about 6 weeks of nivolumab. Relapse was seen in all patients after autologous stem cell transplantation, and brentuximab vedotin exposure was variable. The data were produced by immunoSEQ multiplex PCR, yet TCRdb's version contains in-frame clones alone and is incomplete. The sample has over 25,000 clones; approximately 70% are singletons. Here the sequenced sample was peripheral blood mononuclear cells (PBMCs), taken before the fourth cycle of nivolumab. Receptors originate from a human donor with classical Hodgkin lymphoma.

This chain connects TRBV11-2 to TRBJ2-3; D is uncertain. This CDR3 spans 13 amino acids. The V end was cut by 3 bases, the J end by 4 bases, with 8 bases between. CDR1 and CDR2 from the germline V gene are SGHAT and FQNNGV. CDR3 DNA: TGTGCCAGCAGCTTTTTTGGGGCAGATACGCAGTATTTT. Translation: CASSFFGADTQYF.

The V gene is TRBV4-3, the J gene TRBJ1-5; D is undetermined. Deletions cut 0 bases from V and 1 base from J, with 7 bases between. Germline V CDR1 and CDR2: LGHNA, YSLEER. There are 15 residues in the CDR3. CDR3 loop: CASSQDRGSNQPQHF. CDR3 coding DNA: TGCGCCAGCAGCCAAGACCGCGGGAGCAATCAGCCCCAGCATTTT.